A selection of T cell receptor beta chains follows, all from one sample in a study of T cells in Graves' hyperthyroidism and ophthalmopathy. TCRdb used MiXCR to reprocess the multiplex PCR reads, holding one entry per CDR3 protein. The table shows more than 500,000 distinct CDR3 sequences, with roughly 15% occurring only once. Sequencing input: blood. These receptors originate from a woman aged 40 to 55 with Graves' ophthalmopathy. Both conserved end residues are part of each CDR3. Each record gives: J gene, V gene, clone size, CDR3 protein. The size field is filled for only some rows; it gives once, few, many or a size class.

>TRBJ2-7|TRBV28|many
CASSSYQDGYEQYF
>TRBJ1-1|TRBV7-3|once
CASSLTQGPDTEAFF
>TRBJ1-1|TRBV6-1|many
CASSEGGRVLTEAFF
>TRBJ2-7|TRBV28|-
CATDGSSYEQYF
>TRBJ2-2|TRBV5-1|-
CASSLQGANTGELVF
>TRBJ2-7|TRBV28|many
CASSHRGGWESYEQYF
>TRBJ2-2|TRBV19|-
CASQPGFTGELFF
>TRBJ2-4|TRBV30|-
CAWSALGQGGAKNIQYF
>TRBJ2-5|TRBV6-5|many
CASSFTRRETQYF
>TRBJ2-5|TRBV5-1|many
CASSLGTAQETQYF
>TRBJ2-5|TRBV7-2|-
CASSLAWRQETQYF
>TRBJ2-5|TRBV5-1|-
CASSPRHHQETQYF
>TRBJ2-5|TRBV3-1|many
CASSQDRLAGAETQYF
>TRBJ2-5|TRBV5-1|many
CASSLRVVAGVRETQYF
>TRBJ1-2|TRBV19|many
CASSKDSDYGYTF
>TRBJ2-3|TRBV5-1|many
CASSSRPNLDTQYF
>TRBJ2-7|TRBV4-3|-
CASGQEAGLAGTYEQYF
>TRBJ1-2|TRBV13|many
CASSCERTGTVDDGYTF
>TRBJ2-5|TRBV2|many
CATLLSGLAGEETQYF
>TRBJ2-7|TRBV29-1|many
CSVVGRGGYEQYF
>TRBJ2-7|TRBV6-1|-
CATRATYEQYF
>TRBJ2-5|TRBV28|many
CASSSGPKETQYF
>TRBJ2-5|TRBV5-1|few
CASSRGTSWRSGETQYF
>TRBJ2-7|TRBV12-3/TRBV12-4|few
CASRRTGRSYEQYF
>TRBJ2-3|TRBV14|few
CASSQDAGTGGLDTQYF
>TRBJ2-4|TRBV4-2|-
CASSQDKGSGRAAGNIQYF
>TRBJ2-7|TRBV7-2|few
CASSLSTSLIYEQYF
>TRBJ1-2|TRBV30|-
CAWSIPGRMDGYTF
>TRBJ1-1|TRBV27|many
CASSWLQGAEAFF
>TRBJ1-2|TRBV19|many
CASSGTGGTNYGYTF
>TRBJ1-3|TRBV12-3/TRBV12-4|many
CASRLTGSGNTIYF
>TRBJ1-5|TRBV7-9|many
CASSSSDYSNQPQHF
>TRBJ1-6|TRBV20-1|few
CSARGSGAVNSPLHF
>TRBJ2-5|TRBV15|once
CATSKLAGGEETQYF
>TRBJ2-7|TRBV29-1|many
CSVEGPGYEQYF
>TRBJ2-7|TRBV27|many
CASKDGPSYEQYF
>TRBJ1-1|TRBV30|many
CAWARLETEAFF
>TRBJ2-7|TRBV6-2/TRBV6-3|many
CASSYSRVGPGEQYF
>TRBJ2-7|TRBV4-1|few
CASSQESGTGRHF
>TRBJ2-5|TRBV4-1|-
CASSQGGFQETQYF
>TRBJ1-5|TRBV19|many
CASKARTGRYSNQPQHF
>TRBJ2-5|TRBV28|many
CATLADGGRETQYF
>TRBJ1-5|TRBV19|many
CASKRQREGNQPQHF
>TRBJ2-7|TRBV15|many
CATSRDWQGASEQYF
>TRBJ2-6|TRBV12-3/TRBV12-4|many
CASSPLTGTGANVLTF
>TRBJ2-4|TRBV28|many
CASTEAQGMWNIQYF
>TRBJ2-5|TRBV20-1|-
CSATPRTGGSGETQYF
>TRBJ2-3|TRBV28|-
CASSPRGAGTDTQYF